The rows below give T cell receptor beta chains drawn from one sample of a study of cytomegalovirus exposure and HLA in healthy donors. The assay was immunoSEQ multiplex PCR, and TCRdb's table has in-frame clones only and misses some. In the table there are 90,000 to 130,000 clones, about 80% of which are singletons. The sequenced material came from PBMCs. The receptor source for this set is a man aged 25-40 years in good health and CMV-seropositive. CDR3s leave out the opening cysteine and the closing phenylalanine or tryptophan. The order of the fields is J gene, V gene, CDR3 protein.

TRBJ1-2 | TRBV19 | ASSLRVYGYT
TRBJ1-1 | TRBV7-9 | ASTTRSTEAF
TRBJ2-5 | TRBV6-5 | ASSLASGGPEQY
TRBJ1-3 | TRBV4-3 | ASSQEVGARGSGNTIY
TRBJ2-1 | TRBV4-3 | ASSQDSGAYNEQF
TRBJ1-4 | TRBV25-1 | ASSAPHRGDEKLF
TRBJ1-1 | TRBV28 | ASSLRGEAF
TRBJ1-2 | TRBV6-5 | ASSRDSSNYGYT
TRBJ1-4 | TRBV6-1 | ASNIPGQGNEKLF
TRBJ2-5 | TRBV7-9 | ASSSSGGGETQY
TRBJ1-4 | TRBV7-9 | ASSTRQGGEKLF
TRBJ1-4 | TRBV4-1 | ASSLTGGSGEKLF
TRBJ2-7 | TRBV27 | ASGYLSGSGEQY
TRBJ1-5 | TRBV7-9 | ASSLGQGANQPQH
TRBJ1-1 | TRBV29-1 | SVEEFERGEAF
TRBJ2-3 | TRBV4-3 | ASSQASGFGLDTQY
TRBJ2-7 | TRBV28 | ASMLSGGPYEQY
TRBJ2-2 | TRBV11-2 | ASSWGGTANTGELF
TRBJ2-5 | TRBV19 | ASSIVSGAETQY
TRBJ1-4 | TRBV2 | ASRKQAPNEKLF
TRBJ2-1 | TRBV10-1 | ATYYFCRDRGNNEQF
TRBJ2-3 | TRBV11-1 | ASSLPLGGEDTQY
TRBJ1-3 | TRBV5-1 | ASSLEGASGGNTIY
TRBJ1-2 | TRBV19 | ASSITGRGYGYT
TRBJ1-3 | TRBV10-3 | AISESSVGTGDYGNTIY
TRBJ2-3 | TRBV4-3 | ASSQDEGTSGGARTDTQY
TRBJ1-3 | TRBV9 | ASSEQGNTIY
TRBJ2-7 | TRBV23-1 | ASSLWGRTLTYEQY
TRBJ2-3 | TRBV6-6 | ASRAGLTDTQY
TRBJ2-2 | TRBV7-8 | ASRAGVANTGELF
TRBJ1-1 | TRBV7-8 | ASSLSKGQGGPEAF
TRBJ1-1 | TRBV6-5 | ASSPQGVNTEAF
TRBJ1-2 | TRBV5-1 | ASTPLPKGQAYYGYT
TRBJ1-1 | TRBV7-8 | ASSLIFGGVNEAF
TRBJ1-1 | TRBV7-9 | ASSLAQEAYTEAF
TRBJ2-2 | TRBV6-5 | AAGAGELF
TRBJ1-5 | TRBV7-8 | ASSLATGSVQPQH
TRBJ2-2 | TRBV29-1 | SVEGLAGENTGELF
TRBJ2-7 | TRBV6-1 | ASSEVTGLYEQY
TRBJ2-7 | TRBV2 | ASSEGPYEQY
TRBJ2-5 | TRBV6-1 | ASSELAGGQETQY
TRBJ2-6 | TRBV5-1 | ASSLDRFIVGANVLT
TRBJ2-3 | TRBV28 | ASSSPIQLAGDTDTQY
TRBJ1-2 | TRBV5-4 | ASSTGDNYGYT
TRBJ2-5 | TRBV27 | ASSLIFPDRPY
TRBJ2-7 | TRBV30 | AWSVGQTVSYEQY
TRBJ2-6 | TRBV7-3 | ASSRGASGANVLT
TRBJ1-1 | TRBV6-5 | ASSYSAGTEAF
TRBJ2-2 | TRBV5-1 | ASSAPEQGAWDTGELF
TRBJ2-1 | TRBV28 | ASSSQTYYNEQF
TRBJ2-7 | TRBV15 | ATSRDRGNPYEQY
TRBJ1-3 | TRBV5-8 | ASSFGTGSSGNTIY
TRBJ1-1 | TRBV30 | AWTPFLNTEAF
TRBJ2-7 | TRBV14 | ASSPIAGAYEQY
TRBJ2-1 | TRBV6-5 | ASSFDGGPYNEQF